This entry is about one TCR beta chain. Antigen unknown. Random hexamers were used to reverse transcribe roughly 0.45 to 1 ug of RNA. TCRdb re-derived calls from the immunoSEQ multiplex PCR reads in MiXCR, one entry per CDR3 protein. The sample carries about 180,000 distinct CDR3 sequences, 85% to 95% recorded once. These data originate in a study of CD8 T cells in Susac syndrome. Regarding the study as a whole: The CD4+ T cell repertoires from Susac syndrome exhibited no clonal expansion.

TCR beta sequencing was performed on blood CD8+ and CD4+ T cells. Negative isolation was used for CD8+ and CD4+ T cells and FACS enrichment for TEMRA cells. Germline V gene sequence: CDR1 SGHDN, CDR2 FVKESK. V was shortened by 3 bases and J by 2 bases, with 3 bases between the two germline ends. The CDR3 loop spans 12 amino acids. The gene calls are TRBV14 and TRBJ2-3, with D uncertain. The specimen was CD4+ T cells from PBMCs. The TCR comes from a human donor with Susac syndrome. This CDR3 is CASSHNTDTQYF. CDR3 DNA sequence: TGTGCCAGCAGCCATAACACAGATACGCAGTATTTT.